This TCR beta chain was sequenced in a study of cytomegalovirus exposure and HLA in healthy donors. Regarding the study as a whole: Researchers reported in a later analysis that a missense DCLRE1C variant was tied to TCR beta V- and J-gene trimming. Judged likely to be a sequencing artifact was a cluster of highly shared sequence variants. Per a prior analysis, the majority of TCR beta V segments were productive roughly 87% or roughly 30% of the time.

Notes on this clone: Its specificity is unknown.

This CDR3 contains 13 residues. V was pared by 3 bases and J by 8 bases, with 11 bases between. Germline V gene sequence: CDR1 MNHNS, CDR2 SASEGT. 60 Vbeta and 13 Jbeta primers were used in PCR. In the authors' workflow: A follow-up analysis tallied around 80 million unique TCR beta chains, some 11 million shared. Using immunoSEQ multiplex PCR, the repertoire was profiled, and TCRdb retains in-frame clones only, with some absent. That table furnishes V, J and clone size, whereas the DNA furnished D and trimming. Across about 130,000 clones, the top ten clones capture roughly 2% of the sample. The J gene is TRBJ2-1, the V gene TRBV6-1; possibly TRBD1 for D (5 bases). The sequenced sample was PBMCs. The receptor's source is a woman aged 55-70 years in good health and CMV-seronegative. The CDR3 nucleotides are TGTGCCAGCAGTGACCAGGGTGGAGATGAGCAGTTCTTC. This gives the protein CASSDQGGDEQFF.